The 18 T cell receptor beta chains below were found in one sample sequenced in a study of blood T cells in healthy people across ages. Sample-barcoded 5' priming and a J-beta primer mix drove a second PCR of roughly 6 to 12 cycles. TCRdb itself ran the 5' RACE reads through MiXCR, one entry per CDR3 protein. Among about 1.4 million distinct CDR3 sequences listed, around 59% were seen once. The specimen sequenced was blood. These receptors all come from a man aged 18 to 30 in good health.

The rearrangement links TRBV14 to TRBJ2-2, with TRBD1 as a possible D gene (6 bases). There are 14 residues in the CDR3. CDR1 is SGHDN, CDR2 FVKESK, per germline. Trimming pared 0 bases from V and 7 bases from J, leaving 9 bases between. CDR3 nucleotide sequence: TGTGCCAGCAGCCAAGACCAGGGGCGCGGGGAGCTGTTTTTT. Translated, it gives CASSQDQGRGELFF.

There are a few counts of this clonotype. This sequence joins TRBV15 and TRBJ1-2; 9 bases line up with TRBD1. This CDR3 spans 15 amino acids. Germline V CDR1 and CDR2: LNHNV, YYDKDF (reference sequence). V was clipped by 5 bases and J by 7 bases; unmatched bases: 11. In DNA, the CDR3 is TGTGCCACCAGCCCACGGAGACAGGGGGAAGGTGGCTACACCTTC. Protein product: CATSPRRQGEGGYTF. Using reference TRBV15 and TRBJ1-2 for the parts outside the CDR3, the full variable domain is DAMVIQNPRYQVTQFGKPVTLSCSQTLNHNVMYWYQQKSSQAPKLLFHYYDKDFNNEADTPDNFQSRRPNTSFCFLDIRSPGLGDTAMYLCATSPRRQGEGGYTFGSGTRLTVV.

This clonotype was seen only a few times. This chain connects TRBV10-3 to TRBJ2-4; possible D gene TRBD1, 6 bases. Near its end, the DNA agrees better with TRBJ2-7, so the J call may be wrong. The CDR3 consists of 14 residues. Per the germline V gene, CDR1 is ENHRY and CDR2 is SYGVKD. CDR3 protein: CAISEKGDYYEQYF. Here the CDR3 DNA reads TGTGCCATCAGTGAGAAGGGGGATTACTACGAGCAGTACTTC.

This chain links TRBV12-3 or TRBV12-4 with TRBJ2-3; 8 nucleotides match TRBD1. Trimming removed 1 base from V and 2 bases from J; junction bases left unmatched: 2. The CDR3 runs 15 residues. The CDR3: CASSLVTGATDTQYF. CDR3 nucleotide sequence: TGTGCCAGCAGTTTAGTGACAGGGGCCACAGATACGCAGTATTTT.

The table lists this clonotype with a few counts. The genes are TRBV29-1 and TRBJ1-5; the match to TRBD1 covers 7 bases. Germline V gives CDR1 SQVTM, CDR2 ANQGSEA. This CDR3 has 13 residues. The junction had 7 bases not matched to a gene; V was cut back by 7 bases and J by 4 bases. The chain's CDR3 is CSASDRDNQPQHF. The CDR3 bases are TGCAGCGCGAGCGACAGGGATAATCAGCCCCAGCATTTT. The full variable domain, completed using reference TRBV29-1 and TRBJ1-5, is SAVISQKPSRDICQRGTSLTIQCQVDSQVTMMFWYRQQPGQSLTLIATANQGSEATYESGFVIDKFPISRPNLTFSTLTVSNMSPEDSSIYLCSASDRDNQPQHFGDGTRLSIL.

The chain uses TRBV28 and TRBJ2-7; D may match TRBD1 or TRBD2 (5 bases each). This CDR3 region has 15 residues. The germline V and J ends were trimmed by 5 bases and 3 bases, with 17 bases remaining between them. Germline CDR1 reads MDHEN; CDR2 reads SYDVKM. CDR3 coding DNA: TGTGCCAGCAGTGTCCCCGGGACGGTCCGCTACGAGCAGTACTTC. Its translation: CASSVPGTVRYEQYF.

This chain joins TRBV7-9 and TRBJ2-5; 13 positions match TRBD2. Germline V gene sequence: CDR1 SEHNR, CDR2 FQNEAQ (reference sequence). The CDR3 runs 19 residues. After removal of 5 bases from V and 3 bases from J, the junction contained 15 bases not matched to a gene. CDR3 residues: CASSAYRETSGRLEETQYF. The CDR3 DNA reads TGTGCCAGCAGCGCATATAGGGAGACTAGCGGGAGGTTGGAAGAGACCCAGTACTTC.

This clonotype was picked up a small number of times. The chain joins TRBV29-1 to TRBJ2-7; possible D gene TRBD2, 6 bases. The CDR3 length is 13 residues. With 4 bases removed from V and 4 bases from J, the gap between germline ends came to 14 bases. CDR1 is SQVTM and CDR2 is ANQGSEA in the germline V gene. The CDR3 bases are TGCAGCGTTGGGGGCCTTGGGAGGTACGAGCAGTACTTC. Translated: CSVGGLGRYEQYF.

In this sample, this clonotype turned up a few times. The chain employs TRBV7-2 and TRBJ1-1, with a weak D call TRBD1 (5 bases). The CDR3 loop spans 15 amino acids. Per the germline V gene, CDR1 is SGHTA and CDR2 is FQGNSA. V lost 5 bases and J lost 1, with 14 bases in between. CDR3 bases: TGTGCCAGCAGCCCTTCCGACAGACCGAACACTGAAGCTTTCTTT. Protein product: CASSPSDRPNTEAFF.

V is TRBV7-2 and J is TRBJ1-2; a weak D match, TRBD1 (5 bases). V was cut by 1 base and J by 10 bases, with 10 bases left in between. The germline V gene has CDR1 SGHTA and CDR2 FQGNSA. The CDR3 spans 12 residues. The CDR3 DNA is TGTGCCAGCAGCTTAGGGCCAGGGCTCTACACCTTC. Translation gives CASSLGPGLYTF.

In nucleotides, the CDR3 is TGTGCCAGCAGTTTAGGGAACGCCAAAAACATTCAGTACTTC. Protein product: CASSLGNAKNIQYF. The rearrangement joins TRBV12-3 or TRBV12-4 to TRBJ2-4; no definite D call. There are 14 residues in the CDR3. V dropped 1 base and J dropped 1 base, with 5 bases sitting between them.

This chain links TRBV10-3 with TRBJ2-7, with 8 bases aligning to TRBD1. The J call could be wrong; TRBJ2-5 is a better fit for the DNA end. The CDR3 loop spans 14 amino acids. Germline V gene sequence: CDR1 ENHRY, CDR2 SYGVKD. The CDR3 loop is CAMNDRGVTETQYF. The CDR3, as DNA: TGTGCCATGAACGACAGGGGAGTGACGGAGACCCAGTACTTC.

As to this clonotype: Germline is not matched at one junction end, which may reflect a read error. The CDR3 nucleotides read TGTGCCGGCAGCCATGGGACAGCGTCACGCTATGGCTACACCTTC. Encoded protein: CAGSHGTASRYGYTF. The chain has TRBV3-1 and TRBJ1-2, with 7 bases identical to TRBD1. From germline, CDR1 is LGHDT and CDR2 YNNKEL (reference sequence). CDR3 length equals 15 residues. Complete variable domain (other parts from reference TRBV3-1 and TRBJ1-2): DTAVSQTPKYLVTQMGNDKSIKCEQNLGHDTMYWYKQDSKKFLKIMFSYNNKELIINETVPNRFSPKSPDKAHLNLHINSLELGDSAVYFCAGSHGTASRYGYTFGSGTRLTVV.

CDR3 region: CASSPGEDYGYTF. The CDR3 bases are TGTGCCAGCAGCCCAGGGGAAGACTATGGCTACACCTTC. The chain is built from TRBV9 and TRBJ1-2, with TRBD1 as a possible D gene (6 bases). Trimming cost V 4 bases and J 3 bases, with 10 bases left between them. This CDR3 contains 13 residues. Germline CDR1 reads SGDLS; CDR2 reads YYNGEE. Complete variable domain (other parts from reference TRBV9 and TRBJ1-2): DSGVTQTPKHLITATGQRVTLRCSPRSGDLSVYWYQQSLDQGLQFLIQYYNGEERAKGNILERFSAQQFPDLHSELNLSSLELGDSALYFCASSPGEDYGYTFGSGTRLTVV.

This rearrangement joins TRBV7-9 to TRBJ1-2; D gene unclear. This CDR3 spans 13 amino acids. CDR1 is SEHNR, CDR2 FQNEAQ, per germline (reference sequence). The germline V and J ends were trimmed by 4 bases and 8 bases, with 14 bases remaining between them. CDR3 nucleotide sequence: TGTGCCAGCAGCTCTCGTACAGTCTTCGGCTACACCTTC. Translated: CASSSRTVFGYTF.

V is TRBV5-1 and J is TRBJ2-1, with D perhaps TRBD2 (6 bases). CDR3 length equals 18 residues. V lost 0 bases and J 4 bases, leaving 20 bases between the germline ends. CDR1 and CDR2 (germline): SGHRS, YFSETQ. CDR3 sequence: CASSLAVRGGVMYNEQFF. CDR3 DNA: TGCGCCAGCAGCTTGGCGGTCCGGGGCGGGGTAATGTACAATGAGCAGTTCTTC.

CDR3 in amino acids: CSGQQGTGYEQYF. The CDR3 nucleotides read TGCAGCGGCCAACAGGGAACTGGTTACGAGCAGTACTTC. The chain has TRBV29-1 and TRBJ2-7, with D perhaps matching TRBD1 (6 bases). This CDR3 is 13 amino acids long. V lost 7 bases and J 4 bases, leaving 17 bases between the germline ends. The germline gives CDR1 SQVTM, CDR2 ANQGSEA.

DNA of the CDR3: TGTGCCAGCAGTTCCCCGGACCAAACTAAGTACAATGAGCAGTTCTTC. As protein: CASSSPDQTKYNEQFF. The rearrangement uses TRBV27 and TRBJ2-1; unclear D gene. The length of the CDR3 is 16 residues. Germline V CDR1 and CDR2: MNHEY, SMNVEV (reference sequence). The V end was cut by 4 bases, the J end by 4 bases, with 17 bases between.